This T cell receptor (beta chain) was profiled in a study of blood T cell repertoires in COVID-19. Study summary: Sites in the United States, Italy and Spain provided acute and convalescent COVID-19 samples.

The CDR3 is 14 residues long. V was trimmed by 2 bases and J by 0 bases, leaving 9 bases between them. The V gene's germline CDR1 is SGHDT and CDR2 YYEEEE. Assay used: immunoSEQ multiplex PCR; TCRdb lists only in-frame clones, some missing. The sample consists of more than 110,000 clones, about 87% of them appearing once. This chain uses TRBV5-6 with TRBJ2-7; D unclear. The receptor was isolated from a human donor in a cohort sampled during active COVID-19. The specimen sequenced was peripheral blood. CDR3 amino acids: CASSLPASSYEQYF. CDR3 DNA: TGTGCCAGCAGCTTACCAGCGAGCTCCTACGAGCAGTACTTC.